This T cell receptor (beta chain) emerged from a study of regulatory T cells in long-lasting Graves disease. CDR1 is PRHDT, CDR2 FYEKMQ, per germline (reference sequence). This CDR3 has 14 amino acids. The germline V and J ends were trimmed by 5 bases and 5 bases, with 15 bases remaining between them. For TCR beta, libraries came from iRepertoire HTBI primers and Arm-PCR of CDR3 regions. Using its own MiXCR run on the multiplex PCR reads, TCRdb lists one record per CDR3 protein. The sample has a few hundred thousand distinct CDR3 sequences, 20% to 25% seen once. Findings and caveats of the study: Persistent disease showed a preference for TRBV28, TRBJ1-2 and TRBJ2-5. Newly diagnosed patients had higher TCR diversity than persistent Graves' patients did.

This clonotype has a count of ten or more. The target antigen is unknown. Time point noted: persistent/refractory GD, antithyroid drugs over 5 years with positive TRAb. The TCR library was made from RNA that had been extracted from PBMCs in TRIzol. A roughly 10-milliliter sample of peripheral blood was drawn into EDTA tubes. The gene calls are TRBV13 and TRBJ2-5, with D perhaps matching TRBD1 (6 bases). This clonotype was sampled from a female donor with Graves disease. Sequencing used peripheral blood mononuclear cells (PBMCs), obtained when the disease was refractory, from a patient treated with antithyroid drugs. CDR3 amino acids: CASSASRGGETQYF. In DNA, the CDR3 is TGTGCCAGCAGCGCATCCAGGGGCGGGGAGACCCAGTACTTC.